These 2 T cell receptor beta chains originate from one sample sequenced in a study of T cells in localized non-small cell lung cancer. Sequencing used immunoSEQ multiplex PCR; TCRdb keeps in-frame clones, though not all of them. The sample includes about 31,000 clones, 88% of them seen just once. The sequenced sample was peripheral blood mononuclear cells, obtained before any cancer treatment. Every receptor here comes from a woman aged 35-75 years with stage III lung adenocarcinoma.

This clone has just a few counts. This chain links TRBV6-6 with TRBJ2-5, with 7 nucleotides matching TRBD1. CDR3 length: 14 residues. V dropped 7 bases and J dropped 2; count of bases not matched to a gene: 7. CDR1 is MNHNY and CDR2 is SVGAGI in the germline V gene (reference sequence). The CDR3 loop reads CASNTRGPQETQYF. The CDR3 region has the DNA TGTGCCAGCAATACGAGGGGGCCTCAAGAGACCCAGTACTTC.

The chain employs TRBV6-1 and TRBJ1-4; TRBD1 matches at 7 bases. J gave up 4 bases and V 3 bases, and 14 bases lay outside the gene matches. Germline CDR1 MNHNS, CDR2 SASEGT. This CDR3 region has 18 residues. The CDR3 here is CASSEGQTASDLNEKLFF. Here the CDR3 DNA reads TGTGCCAGCAGTGAGGGACAGACCGCCTCGGACCTTAATGAAAAACTGTTTTTT.